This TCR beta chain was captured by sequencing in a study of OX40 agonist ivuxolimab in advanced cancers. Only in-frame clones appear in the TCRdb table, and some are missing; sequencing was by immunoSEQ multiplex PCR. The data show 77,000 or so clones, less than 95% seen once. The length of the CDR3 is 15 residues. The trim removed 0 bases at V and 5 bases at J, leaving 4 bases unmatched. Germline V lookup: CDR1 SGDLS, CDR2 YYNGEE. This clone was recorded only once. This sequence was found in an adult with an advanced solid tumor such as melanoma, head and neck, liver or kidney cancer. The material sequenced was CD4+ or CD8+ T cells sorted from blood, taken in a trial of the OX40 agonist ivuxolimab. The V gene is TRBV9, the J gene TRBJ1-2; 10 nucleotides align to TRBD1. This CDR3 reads CASSVATGQGYGYTF. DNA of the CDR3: TGTGCCAGCAGCGTAGCTACGGGACAGGGGTATGGCTACACCTTC. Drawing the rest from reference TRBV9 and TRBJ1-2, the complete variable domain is DSGVTQTPKHLITATGQRVTLRCSPRSGDLSVYWYQQSLDQGLQFLIQYYNGEERAKGNILERFSAQQFPDLHSELNLSSLELGDSALYFCASSVATGQGYGYTFGSGTRLTVV.